These 20 T cell receptor beta chains were sequenced from one sample in a study of technical replicates of blood from several donors. The data were produced by immunoSEQ multiplex PCR, yet TCRdb's version contains in-frame clones alone and is incomplete. The table records about 90,000 clones, approximately 90% of them present only once. Sequencing was performed on T cells isolated from PBMCs. Source of these receptors: a human donor in good health.

The chain is built from TRBV10-2 and TRBJ2-7; TRBD2 aligns across 9 bases. CDR3 length: 15 amino acids. Germline V gene lookup returns CDR1 WSHSY and CDR2 SAAADI. Trimming cost V 6 bases and J 2 bases; bases outside gene matches: 8. The CDR3 coding sequence is TGCGCCAGCAGGGATAGCGGGAGTCCCACCTACGAGCAGTACTTC. Its protein is CASRDSGSPTYEQYF.

The genes are TRBV10-3 and TRBJ2-1; TRBD2 is a possible D gene (6 bases). In germline, CDR1 is ENHRY, CDR2 SYGVKD. CDR3 length: 19 amino acids. The V gene lost 3 bases and the J gene lost 1 base, with 22 bases spanning the gap. The CDR3 sequence: CAISDPDYQLAPSYNEQFF. The CDR3 region has the DNA TGTGCCATCAGTGACCCTGACTACCAACTAGCCCCATCCTACAATGAGCAGTTCTTC.

This clone has only a few counts. The V call is TRBV18, the J call TRBJ2-2, with D unresolved. The V end was cut by 2 bases, the J end by 0 bases, with 4 bases between. The germline V gene encodes CDR1 KGHSH and CDR2 LQKENI. This CDR3 has 14 amino acids. The CDR3 protein is CASSPASNTGELFF. DNA of the CDR3: TGTGCCAGCTCACCAGCGTCGAACACCGGGGAGCTGTTTTTT.

This sequence joins TRBV6-5 and TRBJ2-5; 8 bases are shared with TRBD1. The CDR3 consists of 14 residues. Losses at the gene ends were 2 bases for V and 5 bases for J; bases not matched to a gene: 4. Per the germline V gene, CDR1 is MNHEY and CDR2 is SVGAGI. Written as DNA, the CDR3 is TGTGCCAGCAGTTACGGTACAGGGGGGGAGACCCAGTACTTC. Protein product: CASSYGTGGETQYF.

This clone was picked up one time. The chain has TRBV5-1 and TRBJ1-1, with D possibly matching TRBD1 (5 bases). Germline V CDR1 and CDR2: SGHRS, YFSETQ. Trimming took 0 bases from V and 10 from J, leaving 19 bases between them. The CDR3 extends over 15 amino acids. This chain's CDR3 is CASSLDMRSGDAAFF. CDR3 nucleotides: TGCGCCAGCAGCTTGGATATGAGATCGGGGGATGCAGCTTTCTTT.

The CDR3 loop reads CASSTGTDNSPLHF. The CDR3 DNA reads as TGTGCCAGTAGTACCGGGACAGATAATTCACCCCTCCACTTT. V usage is TRBV19 and J usage is TRBJ1-6; 7 bases are shared with TRBD1. Germline trimming cut 4 bases from V and 5 bases from J; bases unmatched to any gene: 2. Per the germline V gene, CDR1 is LNHDA and CDR2 is SQIVND (reference sequence). This CDR3 is built from 14 residues.

This chain links TRBV30 with TRBJ2-4; TRBD1 matches 9 bases. V trimming: 2 bases; J trimming: 5 bases; junction bases outside the gene matches: 19. This CDR3 spans 19 amino acids. Germline V lookup: CDR1 GTSNPN, CDR2 SVGIG (reference sequence). DNA of the CDR3: TGTGCCTGGAGTATGCCCCCCGGGACAGGGCGAGGGGGCCAAAACATTCAGTACTTC. Protein product: CAWSMPPGTGRGGQNIQYF.

This clone was seen just once. The chain has TRBV2 and TRBJ2-1, with a tentative D call TRBD1 (5 bases). Germline CDR1 is SNHLY and CDR2 is FYNNEI. V lost 3 bases and J lost 2, with 8 bases in between. The length of the CDR3 is 14 residues. The DNA of the CDR3 is TGTGCCAGCAGTGATACAGGCCCCTACAATGAGCAGTTCTTC. Translated: CASSDTGPYNEQFF.

The chain uses TRBV4-1 and TRBJ1-3; tentative D call: TRBD1 (6 bases). V was clipped by 4 bases and J by 0 bases, with 10 bases between them. The CDR3 runs 15 residues. CDR1 is MGHRA and CDR2 is YSYEKL in the germline V gene. The CDR3 DNA is TGCGCCAGCAGCCTTGAAGGGGGCTCTGGAAACACCATATATTTT. Translating gives CASSLEGGSGNTIYF.

Only one count was recorded for this clone. The chain has TRBV4-1 and TRBJ2-7; TRBD1 might be the D (5 bases). This CDR3 contains 15 residues. V was pared by 4 bases and J by 2 bases, with 15 bases between. Germline V gene data show CDR1 as MGHRA and CDR2 as YSYEKL. The CDR3 region is CASSPRWGRPYEQYF. The CDR3 DNA sequence: TGCGCCAGCAGCCCCCGGTGGGGCCGACCCTACGAGCAGTACTTC.

CDR3 region: CASSRGLADTDTQYF. The CDR3 coding sequence is TGTGCCAGCAGCCGGGGACTAGCGGACACAGATACGCAGTATTTT. The chain couples TRBV6-4 to TRBJ2-3; 11 bases align to TRBD2. J was trimmed by 2 bases and V by 6 bases; bases with no gene match: 4. The germline V gene encodes CDR1 MRHNA and CDR2 SNTAGT. This CDR3 region has 15 residues.

The chain uses TRBV10-3 and TRBJ1-1; D gene unclear. The CDR3 sequence is 13 residues long. The germline gives CDR1 ENHRY, CDR2 SYGVKD. Trimming left V 0 bases short and J 6 bases short, with 8 bases between. The CDR3 loop reads CAISESSGPEAFF. In DNA, the CDR3 is TGTGCCATCAGTGAGTCGAGCGGCCCTGAAGCTTTCTTT.

This chain connects TRBV5-1 to TRBJ1-3, with TRBD1 identical over 10 bases. The CDR3 has 16 residues. The ends lost 4 bases at V and 4 bases at J; junction bases unmatched: 8. Germline CDR1 reads SGHRS; CDR2 reads YFSETQ. The CDR3 sequence: CASSRDRGLEGNTIYF. DNA of the CDR3: TGCGCCAGCAGCCGGGACAGGGGCTTAGAAGGAAACACCATATATTTT.

The CDR3 here is CASSLGLAEYNEQFF. CDR3 coding DNA: TGTGCCAGCAGCCTAGGGCTAGCGGAATACAATGAGCAGTTCTTC. The chain carries TRBV7-2 and TRBJ2-1; 7 nucleotides agree with TRBD2. V lost 5 bases, J lost 4 bases, and 8 bases stayed unmatched. CDR1 SGHTA and CDR2 FQGNSA come from the germline V gene. There are 15 residues in the CDR3.

This chain uses TRBV6-5 with TRBJ1-2, with a possible D match to TRBD1 (5 bases). V shed 7 bases and J shed 6 bases, with 12 bases lying between them. The germline gives CDR1 MNHEY, CDR2 SVGAGI. This CDR3 has 12 amino acids. The CDR3 sequence is CASKTPGNGYTF. For the CDR3, the DNA is TGTGCCAGCAAAACCCCAGGGAATGGCTACACCTTC.

This chain links TRBV9 with TRBJ2-2; a weak D match, TRBD2 (7 bases). The CDR3 covers 15 residues. The germline V gene encodes CDR1 SGDLS and CDR2 YYNGEE. V was pared by 2 bases and J by 5 bases, with 13 bases between. The CDR3 DNA reads TGTGCCAGCAGCGTCGGGGAGGGGGGTACCGGGGAGCTGTTTTTT. Translating gives CASSVGEGGTGELFF.

The gene calls are TRBV12-5 and TRBJ2-1, with TRBD2 matching 11 bases. This CDR3 region has 15 residues. The junction had 4 bases not matched to a gene; V was cut back by 0 bases and J by 9 bases. Germline V CDR1 and CDR2: LGHNT, FRNRAP. As DNA, the CDR3 is TGTGCTAGTGGTTTGGTACTAGCGGGGGCGAGTGAGCAGTTCTTC. This encodes CASGLVLAGASEQFF. The full variable domain, rest sourced from reference TRBV12-5 and TRBJ2-1, is DARVTQTPRHKVTEMGQEVTMRCQPILGHNTVFWYRQTMMQGLELLAYFRNRAPLDDSGMPKDRFSAEMPDATLATLKIQPSEPRDSAVYFCASGLVLAGASEQFFGPGTRLTVL.

The J gene is TRBJ2-1, the V gene TRBV28; the D gene is possibly TRBD1 (6 bases). Looked up from germline, CDR1 is MDHEN and CDR2 is SYDVKM. V was shortened by 5 bases and J by 9 bases, with 14 bases between the two germline ends. CDR3 length equals 13 residues. The CDR3 DNA reads as TGTGCCAGCAGTCCACAGCCAGGGGTTGAGCAGTTCTTC. Its translation: CASSPQPGVEQFF.

This clone was seen only once. The chain joins TRBV29-1 to TRBJ2-7; possibly TRBD2 for D (7 bases). Deletions cut 5 bases from V and 3 bases from J, with 20 bases between. There are 15 residues in the CDR3. The germline CDR1 and CDR2 sequences are SQVTM and ANQGSEA. CDR3 residues: CSVRGGPRGVYEQYF. CDR3 nucleotides: TGCAGCGTTAGGGGGGGTCCCCGAGGGGTCTACGAGCAGTACTTC.

The gene calls are TRBV6-1 and TRBJ1-1; unclear D gene. Germline assignment: CDR1 MNHNS and CDR2 SASEGT. Trimming left V 2 bases short and J 11 bases short, with 15 bases between. CDR3 length: 13 residues. For the CDR3, the DNA is TGTGCCAGCAGTGAATTTGGCTCCCCCAAGGCTTTCTTT. Translating it yields CASSEFGSPKAFF.